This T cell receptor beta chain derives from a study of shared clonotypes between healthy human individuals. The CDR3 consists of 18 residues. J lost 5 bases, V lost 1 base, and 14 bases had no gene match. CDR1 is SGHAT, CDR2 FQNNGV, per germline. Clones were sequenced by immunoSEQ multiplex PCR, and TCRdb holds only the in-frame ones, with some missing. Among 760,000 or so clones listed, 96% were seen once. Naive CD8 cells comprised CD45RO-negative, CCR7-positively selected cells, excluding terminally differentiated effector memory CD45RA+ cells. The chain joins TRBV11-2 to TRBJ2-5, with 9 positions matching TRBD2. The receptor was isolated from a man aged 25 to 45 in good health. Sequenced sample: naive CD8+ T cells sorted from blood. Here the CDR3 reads CASSLGSIGSGRWETQYF. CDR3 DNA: TGTGCCAGCAGCTTAGGTTCCATCGGGAGCGGGAGGTGGGAGACCCAGTACTTC.